This T cell receptor (beta chain) was obtained from a study of blood T cell repertoires in COVID-19. Study-wide context: Specimens from acute and convalescent COVID-19 originated in the United States, Italy and Spain.

In the source study's methods: Reference gene primers were amplified, and this amplification served to estimate nucleated cell counts. Profiled with immunoSEQ multiplex PCR; TCRdb holds only in-frame clones, not every one. V, J and clone size are taken as reported in that table, and D and trimming were inferred from the DNA itself. The sample yields some 220,000 clones, around 81% seen once. The length of the CDR3 is 16 residues. V was trimmed by 4 bases and J by 4 bases, leaving 19 bases between them. Germline assignment: CDR1 MNHEY and CDR2 SVGAGI. This chain uses TRBV6-5 with TRBJ1-2; a weak D match, TRBD1 (5 bases). The source material was peripheral blood. The TCR originated in a woman in her sixties with acute or convalescent COVID-19. The chain's CDR3 is CASSSVGGTGLYGYTF. CDR3 DNA sequence: TGTGCCAGCAGTTCGGTCGGGGGGACGGGCCTCTATGGCTACACCTTC.